This T cell receptor (beta chain) was sequenced in a study of T cell responses to AZD1222 COVID-19 vaccine. The assay was immunoSEQ multiplex PCR, and TCRdb's table has in-frame clones only and misses some. The table includes approximately 130,000 clones, about 93% detected once. This receptor was obtained from an adult in good health. This sample comprised peripheral blood, obtained on day 0 of AZD1222 vaccination.

DNA for the CDR3: TGTGCCAGCAGCCCAACGAGGGTAGTGAAGCGTTATCAGCCCCAGCATTTT. It translates to CASSPTRVVKRYQPQHF. The chain joins TRBV7-8 to TRBJ1-5; no clear D gene. The CDR3 contains 17 residues. In germline, CDR1 is SGHVS, CDR2 FQNEAQ. V was trimmed by 5 bases and J by 5 bases, leaving 22 bases between them. The whole variable domain, filled in from reference TRBV7-8 and TRBJ1-5, reads GAGVSQSPRYKVAKRGQDVALRCDPISGHVSLFWYQQALGQGPEFLTYFQNEAQLDKSGLPSDRFFAERPEGSVSTLKIQRTQQEDSAVYLCASSPTRVVKRYQPQHFGDGTRLSIL.